This T cell receptor (beta chain) stems from a study of T cells after yellow fever vaccination. Germline values: CDR1 GTSNPN, CDR2 SVGIG (reference sequence). This CDR3 has 12 amino acids. Trimming at V came to 3 bases and at J to 6 bases, leaving 4 bases not matched to a gene. This clonotype appeared a few times. As yet, its antigen is unknown. Study-level points and caveats: Weaker overall was a secondary response that nonetheless peaked faster, on day 5 versus 15. A large majority of primary-vaccination clones showed up again after the booster (around 96% CD4, around 88% CD8).

Making TCR cDNA involved 5'RACE template switching, which added UMIs and a universal primer site. TCRdb passed the 5' RACE reads through MiXCR, listing each CDR3 protein once. The data hold roughly 170,000 distinct CDR3 sequences, with roughly 8.8% observed a single time. The rearrangement links TRBV30 to TRBJ2-7; 8 nucleotides agree with TRBD1. The clonotype originates from a man younger than 30 who received the YFV17D yellow fever vaccine. Sequenced material: CD8+ T cells sorted from PBMCs, taken 45 days after the yellow fever booster vaccination. CDR3 coding DNA: TGTGCCTGGAGCCGGACAGGGAGCGAGCAGTACTTC. Protein product: CAWSRTGSEQYF.